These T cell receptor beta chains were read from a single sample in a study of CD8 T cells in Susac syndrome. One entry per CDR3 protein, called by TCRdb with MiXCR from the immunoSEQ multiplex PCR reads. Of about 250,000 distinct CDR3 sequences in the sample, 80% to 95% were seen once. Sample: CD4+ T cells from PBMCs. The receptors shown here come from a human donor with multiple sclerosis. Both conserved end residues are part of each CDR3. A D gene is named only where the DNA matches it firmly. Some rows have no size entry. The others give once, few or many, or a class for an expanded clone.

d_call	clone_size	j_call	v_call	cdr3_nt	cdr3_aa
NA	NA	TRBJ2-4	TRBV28	TGTGCCAGCAGTTTAAGGGGGGCGTCGAGCAAAAACATTCAGTACTTC	CASSLRGASSKNIQYF
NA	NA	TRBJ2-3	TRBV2	TGTGCCAGCAGTGCCCTTTTCAGTGAGGTGGCAGATACGCAGTATTTT	CASSALFSEVADTQYF
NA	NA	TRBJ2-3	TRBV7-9	TGTGCCAGCAGCTTAGTTGGGAGAGGAGATACGCAGTATTTT	CASSLVGRGDTQYF
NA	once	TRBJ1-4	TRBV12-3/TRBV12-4	TGTGCCAGCGGACCGGGTTTTGGCGAAAAACTGTTTTTT	CASGPGFGEKLFF
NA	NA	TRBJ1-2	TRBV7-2	TGTGCCAGCAGTACCTACCAGGCCGGCTCAAGAGGCTACACCTTC	CASSTYQAGSRGYTF
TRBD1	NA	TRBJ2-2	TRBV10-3	TGTGCCATCACTACCGGGACAGGACCGAACACCGGGGAGCTGTTTTTT	CAITTGTGPNTGELFF
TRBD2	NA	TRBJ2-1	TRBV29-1	TGCAGCGTTGGACTAGCGGGAGGGCCGCACAATGAGCAGTTCTTC	CSVGLAGGPHNEQFF
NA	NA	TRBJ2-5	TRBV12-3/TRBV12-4	TGTGCCAGTAGAACCGGGACACCGGTGAAAGAGACCCAGTACTTC	CASRTGTPVKETQYF
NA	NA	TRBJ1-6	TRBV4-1	TGCGCCAGCAGTCTTAGGAGGGACTCCTATAATTCACCCCTCCACTTT	CASSLRRDSYNSPLHF
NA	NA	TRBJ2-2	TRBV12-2	TGTGCAAGTCGACGCGGGACGCGTGAGGAGGAGCTGTTTTTT	CASRRGTREEELFF
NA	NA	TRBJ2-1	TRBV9	TGTGCCAGCAGCACCCGGGACTCCTACAATGAGCAGTTCTTC	CASSTRDSYNEQFF